The 29 T cell receptor beta chains below were found in one sample sequenced in a study of shared clonotypes between healthy human individuals. Assay used: immunoSEQ multiplex PCR; TCRdb lists only in-frame clones, some missing. The sample lists about 380,000 clones, around 96% occurring once. The sample was memory CD8+ T cells sorted from blood. Subset described: CD45RO+ cells pooled with CCR7-negative TemRA cells. These receptors all come from a man aged 25-45 years in good health.

The chain combines TRBV7-2 with TRBJ1-2; 10 positions match TRBD1. Germline assignment: CDR1 SGHTA and CDR2 FQGNSA. The ends lost 5 bases at V and 8 bases at J; junction bases unmatched: 8. The CDR3 has 14 amino acids. As DNA, the CDR3 is TGTGCCAGCAGCCCCTGGGACAGGGGTAAAGGCTACACCTTC. It specifies CASSPWDRGKGYTF.

The rearrangement links TRBV10-3 to TRBJ2-3; 9 bases match TRBD1. CDR1 is ENHRY, CDR2 SYGVKD, per germline. CDR3 length: 13 amino acids. The V gene end was trimmed by 6 bases and the J gene end by 4 bases; junction bases not matched to a gene: 2. In DNA form, the CDR3 reads TGTGCCATCAGACAGGGGGCGGCAGATACGCAGTATTTT. This sequence encodes CAIRQGAADTQYF.

V usage is TRBV13 and J usage is TRBJ1-4; 8 nucleotides line up with TRBD1. Germline CDR1 and CDR2: PRHDT and FYEKMQ (reference sequence). The length of the CDR3 is 14 residues. With V trimmed by 5 bases and J by 8 bases, 7 bases remained unmatched. The CDR3 DNA is TGTGCCAGCAGCCGACAGGGGCGCGACGAAAAACTGTTTTTT. Translation: CASSRQGRDEKLFF.

This chain connects TRBV2 to TRBJ2-7; no firm D call. V was shortened by 0 bases and J by 9 bases, with 12 bases between the two germline ends. The CDR3 is 13 residues long. Germline loops: CDR1 SNHLY, CDR2 FYNNEI. The CDR3 sequence is CASSEAPVSRQYF. The CDR3 DNA is TGTGCCAGCAGTGAAGCGCCAGTATCCCGGCAGTACTTC.

The chain recombines TRBV13 with TRBJ2-2, with 9 nucleotides matching TRBD2. This CDR3 comprises 15 residues. After removal of 3 bases from V and 6 bases from J, the junction contained 5 bases not matched to a gene. Germline V gives CDR1 PRHDT, CDR2 FYEKMQ (reference sequence). The CDR3 spells CASSFGTSFAGELFF. In DNA form, the CDR3 reads TGTGCCAGCAGCTTTGGGACTAGCTTCGCCGGGGAGCTGTTTTTT.

This clone was seen a single time. This chain joins TRBV6-6 and TRBJ1-1; no firm D call. The germline V gene encodes CDR1 MNHNY and CDR2 SVGAGI (reference sequence). The CDR3 contains 14 residues. V was clipped by 4 bases and J by 3 bases, with 12 bases between them. CDR3 DNA: TGTGCCAGCAGTTTCAGACTAAGGGACACTGAAGCTTTCTTT. Its translation is CASSFRLRDTEAFF.

The chain uses TRBV27 and TRBJ1-5; tentative D call: TRBD1 (5 bases). Germline CDR1 MNHEY, CDR2 SMNVEV (reference sequence). This CDR3 has 14 amino acids. V dropped 5 bases and J dropped 5 bases, with 13 bases sitting between them. The CDR3 DNA reads as TGTGCCAGCAGTGTCCGGGGCACAGATCAGCCCCAGCATTTT. Protein product: CASSVRGTDQPQHF.

This chain links TRBV4-1 with TRBJ1-2; D uncertain. This CDR3 has 16 residues. Trimming took 0 bases from V and 2 from J, leaving 13 bases between them. Germline V lookup: CDR1 MGHRA, CDR2 YSYEKL. Here the CDR3 DNA reads TGCGCCAGCAGCCAAGAGGTGGGAGCGGGGAACTATGGCTACACCTTC. Its translation is CASSQEVGAGNYGYTF.

The chain is built from TRBV7-9 and TRBJ2-5; D possibly corresponds to TRBD1 (6 bases). CDR1 and CDR2 from the germline V gene are SEHNR and FQNEAQ (reference sequence). The CDR3 is 15 amino acids. The V gene lost 5 bases and the J gene lost 2 bases, with 15 bases spanning the gap. The CDR3 region has the DNA TGTGCCAGCAGCAACCGGGACATCCTTCAAGAGACCCAGTACTTC. Amino acid sequence: CASSNRDILQETQYF.

The rearrangement joins TRBV5-1 to TRBJ2-7; D call uncertain. Germline V gives CDR1 SGHRS, CDR2 YFSETQ. Deletions cut 1 base from V and 3 bases from J, with 8 bases between. The CDR3 loop spans 13 amino acids. CDR3 nucleotides: TGCGCCAGCAGCTTGTTGTCAGACTACGAGCAGTACTTC. Translating it yields CASSLLSDYEQYF.

The chain is built from TRBV11-2 and TRBJ2-4; D gene uncertain. This CDR3 comprises 15 residues. Germline V CDR1 and CDR2: SGHAT, FQNNGV. V lost 0 bases, J lost 7 bases, and 13 bases lay in between. The DNA for the CDR3 is TGTGCCAGCAGCTTAGATCGTTTGTTATGGAACATTCAGTACTTC. It encodes CASSLDRLLWNIQYF.

This CDR3 reads CASRAGDPYEQYF. In DNA, the CDR3 is TGCGCCAGCAGAGCAGGGGACCCCTACGAGCAGTACTTC. The chain employs TRBV5-1 and TRBJ2-7; maybe TRBD1 (6 bases). Trimming cost V 5 bases and J 2 bases, with 11 bases left between them. Germline CDR1 and CDR2: SGHRS and YFSETQ. There are 13 residues in the CDR3.

The gene calls are TRBV10-2 and TRBJ2-1; TRBD2 matches at 11 bases. Germline V lookup: CDR1 WSHSY, CDR2 SAAADI. The trim removed 6 bases at V and 6 bases at J, leaving 10 bases unmatched. The CDR3 has 16 amino acids. The CDR3 DNA sequence: TGCGCCAGCAGCCCGGGACTAGCGGAGGCCAGCAATGAGCAGTTCTTC. The encoded protein is CASSPGLAEASNEQFF.

The gene calls are TRBV19 and TRBJ2-3; TRBD2 might be the D (5 bases). From germline, CDR1 is LNHDA and CDR2 SQIVND (reference sequence). Trimming left V 2 bases short and J 7 bases short, with 16 bases between. This CDR3 contains 15 residues. This chain's CDR3 is CASSIRTGVGNTQYF. The CDR3, as DNA: TGTGCCAGTAGTATACGTACCGGGGTGGGAAATACGCAGTATTTT. Full variable domain (remainder filled in from reference TRBV19 and TRBJ2-3): DGGITQSPKYLFRKEGQNVTLSCEQNLNHDAMYWYRQDPGQGLRLIYYSQIVNDFQKGDIAEGYSVSREKKESFPLTVTSAQKNPTAFYLCASSIRTGVGNTQYFGPGTRLTVL.

This rearrangement joins TRBV5-6 to TRBJ2-7, with 10 bases identical to TRBD2. The CDR3 runs to 17 residues. The ends lost 1 base at V and 0 bases at J; junction bases unmatched: 7. Looked up from germline, CDR1 is SGHDT and CDR2 is YYEEEE. The CDR3 spells CASSLRGLADYSYEQYF. CDR3 bases: TGTGCCAGCAGCTTGCGAGGACTAGCGGACTACTCCTACGAGCAGTACTTC.

The chain couples TRBV11-2 to TRBJ2-7; perhaps TRBD2 as D (5 bases). Looked up from germline, CDR1 is SGHAT and CDR2 is FQNNGV. The CDR3 loop spans 16 amino acids. V was pared by 5 bases and J by 7 bases, with 24 bases between. The CDR3 region has the DNA TGTGCCAGCAGCCCTCCCGGGAAGCAGACTCTACGAGAGCAGTACTTC. Its translation is CASSPPGKQTLREQYF.

The chain uses TRBV19 and TRBJ1-1; D is ambiguous. V lost 3 bases and J lost 6, with 17 bases in between. CDR1 LNHDA and CDR2 SQIVND come from the germline V gene (reference sequence). The CDR3 consists of 15 residues. The CDR3 nucleotides are TGTGCCAGTAGTATGCGGTCAGCATCTGTGCCTGAAGCTTTCTTT. It is translated as CASSMRSASVPEAFF.

This clone was observed a single time. This sample includes further DNA sequences coding for the same CDR3. The CDR3 reads CASSEGGYEQYF. Written as DNA, the CDR3 is TGTGCCAGCAGTGAAGGGGGTTACGAGCAGTACTTC. The rearrangement uses TRBV6-1 and TRBJ2-7; D is uncertain. Germline V CDR1 and CDR2: MNHNS, SASEGT. V lost 1 base and J 4 bases, leaving 5 bases between the germline ends. This CDR3 is 12 amino acids long.

V usage is TRBV7-3 and J usage is TRBJ2-2; D gene unclear. V was clipped by 4 bases and J by 5 bases, with 8 bases between them. The CDR3 length is 13 residues. CDR1 is SGHTA and CDR2 is FQGTGA in the germline V gene. In DNA form, the CDR3 reads TGTGCCAGCAGCTCGCGAGAGACCGGGGAGCTGTTTTTT. Translating gives CASSSRETGELFF.

The chain recombines TRBV19 with TRBJ2-7; a possible D gene is TRBD1 (5 bases). The V gene lost 3 bases and the J gene lost 6 bases, with 15 bases spanning the gap. CDR1 and CDR2 from the germline V gene are LNHDA and SQIVND (reference sequence). This CDR3 contains 14 residues. In DNA, the CDR3 is TGTGCCAGTAGTATCGCCGGCAGGGTGGTCGAGCAGTACTTC. Its translation: CASSIAGRVVEQYF.

The gene calls are TRBV28 and TRBJ2-2, with 11 bases matching TRBD2. V was clipped by 10 bases and J by 6 bases; unmatched bases: 10. The CDR3 runs to 15 residues. From germline, CDR1 is MDHEN and CDR2 SYDVKM. Here the CDR3 reads CATRTSGSPAGELFF. CDR3 DNA: TGTGCCACCCGAACTAGCGGGAGTCCCGCCGGGGAGCTGTTTTTT.

The chain employs TRBV18 and TRBJ2-1, with D hard to call. Germline-derived CDR1 and CDR2 are KGHSH and LQKENI. The CDR3 sequence is 12 residues long. Trimming cost V 6 bases and J 9 bases, with 12 bases left between them. CDR3 amino acids: CASSPNMGEQFF. The CDR3 nucleotides read TGTGCCAGCTCGCCTAACATGGGTGAGCAGTTCTTC.

This chain links TRBV10-3 with TRBJ1-2, with 9 bases lining up with TRBD1. The CDR3 sequence is 15 residues long. Trimming removed 0 bases from V and 7 bases from J; junction bases left unmatched: 6. In germline, CDR1 is ENHRY, CDR2 SYGVKD. The CDR3 DNA sequence: TGTGCCATCAGTGAGTCCCCGGACAGGGGTCGTGGCTACACCTTC. Translated: CAISESPDRGRGYTF.

The gene calls are TRBV10-3 and TRBJ1-6; TRBD1 is a possible D gene (6 bases). Germline loops: CDR1 ENHRY, CDR2 SYGVKD. CDR3 length: 15 residues. Trimming cost V 2 bases and J 1 base, with 6 bases left between them. The CDR3 spells CAISEDRSYNSPLHF. As DNA, the CDR3 is TGTGCCATCAGTGAGGACAGGTCCTATAATTCACCCCTCCACTTT.

This clone was seen once. The genes are TRBV18 and TRBJ2-1; D is possibly TRBD2 (5 bases). The CDR3 length is 14 residues. CDR1 and CDR2 from the germline V gene are KGHSH and LQKENI. Trimming pared 2 bases from V and 6 bases from J, leaving 11 bases between. This chain's CDR3 is CASSPGIATNEQFF. DNA for the CDR3: TGTGCCAGCTCACCAGGAATAGCGACCAATGAGCAGTTCTTC.

V is TRBV7-2 and J is TRBJ1-4; D uncertain. V was trimmed by 3 bases and J by 8 bases, leaving 10 bases between them. The CDR3 covers 13 residues. Germline CDR1 and CDR2: SGHTA and FQGNSA. The CDR3: CASSFSRDEKLFF. Written as DNA, the CDR3 is TGTGCCAGCAGCTTCAGTAGAGACGAAAAACTGTTTTTT.

The chain joins TRBV5-4 to TRBJ2-6; 15 nucleotides align to TRBD2. The CDR3 loop spans 18 amino acids. Looked up from germline, CDR1 is SGHNT and CDR2 is YYREEE (reference sequence). V was pared by 3 bases and J by 1 base, with 2 bases of the junction left unmatched. CDR3 sequence reads: CASSSGLAGGSGANVLTF. For the CDR3, the DNA is TGTGCCAGCAGCTCAGGACTAGCGGGAGGGTCTGGGGCCAACGTCCTGACTTTC.

With respect to this clone: The germline gene is not matched at one end of the junction; a read error may be the cause. This chain links TRBV5-8 with TRBJ2-7; 10 bases map to TRBD2. This CDR3 has 11 amino acids. Germline values: CDR1 SGHTS, CDR2 YDEGEE. CDR3 protein: CASSERVAGGF. In DNA form, the CDR3 reads TGTGCCAGCAGCGAACGCGTAGCGGGGGGTTTC.

This chain links TRBV4-1 with TRBJ1-2; 7 bases agree with TRBD1. Losses at the gene ends were 5 bases for V and 4 bases for J; bases not matched to a gene: 10. The CDR3 is 15 amino acids. CDR1 and CDR2 from the germline V gene are MGHRA and YSYEKL. CDR3 in amino acids: CASSVLSGTVYGYTF. CDR3 coding DNA: TGCGCCAGCAGCGTACTTTCCGGGACAGTCTATGGCTACACCTTC.